The following is a T cell receptor beta chain sequence with its context. The entry originates in a study of T cells after posttransplantation cyclophosphamide. Cyclophosphamide on days +3 and +4 followed busulfan-fludarabine conditioning and a marrow graft. Using immunoSEQ multiplex PCR, the repertoire was profiled, and TCRdb retains in-frame clones only, with some absent. There are some 6,200 clones in the sample; about 92% occur only once, and approximately 4.5% lies in the top ten. The V gene's germline CDR1 is LNHDA and CDR2 SQIVND (reference sequence). With V trimmed by 3 bases and J by 0 bases, 1 base remained unmatched. This CDR3 has 14 residues.

The chain has TRBV19 and TRBJ1-1; 7 bases match TRBD1. The specimen comprised CD8+ T cells sorted from blood, sampled after allogeneic stem cell transplant with posttransplant cyclophosphamide. The sequence derives from a male patient between 60 and 69 years old who received an allogeneic stem cell transplant from a related donor and was CMV-positive. The graft donor may have given rise to some T cells. The CDR3 loop reads CASSMGQLNTEAFF. The CDR3 DNA reads TGTGCCAGTAGTATGGGACAGTTGAACACTGAAGCTTTCTTT.